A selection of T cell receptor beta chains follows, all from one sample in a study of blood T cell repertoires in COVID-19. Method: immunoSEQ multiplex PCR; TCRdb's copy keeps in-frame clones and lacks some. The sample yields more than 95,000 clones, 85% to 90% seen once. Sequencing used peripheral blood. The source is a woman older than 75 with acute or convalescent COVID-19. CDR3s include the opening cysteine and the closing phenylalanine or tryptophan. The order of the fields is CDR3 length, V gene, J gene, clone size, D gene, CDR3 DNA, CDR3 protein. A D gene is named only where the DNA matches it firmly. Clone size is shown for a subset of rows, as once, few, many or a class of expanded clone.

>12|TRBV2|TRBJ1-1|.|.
TGTGCCAGCAGTGAACAGGCGGGTGAAGCTTTCTTT
CASSEQAGEAFF
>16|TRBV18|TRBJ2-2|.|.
TGTGCCAGCTCATCTGCGTCCGGGACGAACACCGGGGAGCTGTTTTTT
CASSSASGTNTGELFF
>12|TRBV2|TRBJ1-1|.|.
TGTGCCAGCACCAGGGAGGACACTGAAGCTTTCTTT
CASTREDTEAFF
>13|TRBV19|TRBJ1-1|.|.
TGTGCCAGTAGTATAGGGGGGGAATCTGAAGCTTTCTTT
CASSIGGESEAFF
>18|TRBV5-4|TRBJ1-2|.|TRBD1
TGTGCCAGCAGCTTGGGAGGGACAGGAACCAATGGAGTCTATGGCTACACCTTC
CASSLGGTGTNGVYGYTF
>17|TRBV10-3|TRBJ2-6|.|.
TGTGCCATCAGACGATCACGGGGGGCGGCTGGGGCCAACGTCCTGACTTTC
CAIRRSRGAAGANVLTF
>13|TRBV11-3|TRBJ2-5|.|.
TGTGCCAGCAGCTCTGGACAGACAGAGACCCAGTACTTC
CASSSGQTETQYF
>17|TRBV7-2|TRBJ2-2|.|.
TGTGCCAGCAGCTCAGACCTAACAGGGTTAGACACCGGGGAGCTGTTTTTT
CASSSDLTGLDTGELFF
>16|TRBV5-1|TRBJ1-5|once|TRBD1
TGCGCCAGCAGCCCCCTAGGACAGGGGGTAGGTCAGCCCCAGCATTTT
CASSPLGQGVGQPQHF
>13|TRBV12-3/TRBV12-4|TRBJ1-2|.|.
TGTGCCAGCAGTTTTCGCAGGGAAGACGGCTACACCTTC
CASSFRREDGYTF
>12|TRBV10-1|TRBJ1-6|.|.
TGCGCCAGCAGTGACCTAAATTCACCCCTCCACTTT
CASSDLNSPLHF
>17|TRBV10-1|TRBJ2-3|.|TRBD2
TGCGCCAGCAGTGACCCCCGGGGCGGGGGTAGCACAGATACGCAGTATTTT
CASSDPRGGGSTDTQYF
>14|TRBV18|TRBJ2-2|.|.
TGTGCCTGCAATCTCCAACTAGACGCCGGGGAGCTGTTTTTT
CACNLQLDAGELFF
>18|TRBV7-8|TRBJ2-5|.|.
TGTGCCAGCAGCTTAGGGCAGCTTACCTCCCTAACTAAAGAGACCCAGTACTTC
CASSLGQLTSLTKETQYF
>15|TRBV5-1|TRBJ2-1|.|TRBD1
TGCGCCAGCAGCTTAAGAGGGGGCTCGGGCAATGAGCAGTTCTTC
CASSLRGGSGNEQFF
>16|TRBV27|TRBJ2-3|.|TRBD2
TGTGCCAGCAGCCACGGCCGGGGCGGGGGGGCCTGGTCGCAGTATTTT
CASSHGRGGGAWSQYF
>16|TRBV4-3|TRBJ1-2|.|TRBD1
TGCGCCAGCAGCCAAGATACAGGGGCAGGGGGGTATGGCTACACCTTC
CASSQDTGAGGYGYTF
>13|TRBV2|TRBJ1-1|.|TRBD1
TGTGCCAGCAGCGGACAGGGGAGGACTGAAGCTTTCTTT
CASSGQGRTEAFF
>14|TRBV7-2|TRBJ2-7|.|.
TGTGCCAGCAGCTTTTCCGGGGAATCCTACGAGCAGTACTTC
CASSFSGESYEQYF